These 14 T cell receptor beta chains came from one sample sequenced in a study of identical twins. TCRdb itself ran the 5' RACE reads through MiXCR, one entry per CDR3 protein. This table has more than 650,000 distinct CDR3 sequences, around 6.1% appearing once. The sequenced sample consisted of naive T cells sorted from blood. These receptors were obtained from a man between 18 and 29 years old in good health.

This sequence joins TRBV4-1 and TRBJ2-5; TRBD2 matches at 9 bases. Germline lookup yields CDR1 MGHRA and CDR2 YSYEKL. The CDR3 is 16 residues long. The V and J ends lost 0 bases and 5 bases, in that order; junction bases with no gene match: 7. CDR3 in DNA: TGCGCCAGCAGCCAAGAAGGGCTAGCGGGATTGGAGACCCAGTACTTC. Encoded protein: CASSQEGLAGLETQYF.

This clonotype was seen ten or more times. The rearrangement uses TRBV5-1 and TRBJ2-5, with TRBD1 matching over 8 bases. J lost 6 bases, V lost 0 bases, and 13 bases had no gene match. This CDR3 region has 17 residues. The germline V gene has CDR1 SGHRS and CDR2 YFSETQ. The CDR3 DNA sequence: TGCGCCAGCAGCTTGGCAGGGGGCTCGGGGTCTGTTAAGACCCAGTACTTC. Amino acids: CASSLAGGSGSVKTQYF.

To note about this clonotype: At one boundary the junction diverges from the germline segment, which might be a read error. The CDR3 DNA sequence: TGTGCCAGCAGTTTAATGGGCAGCTGGCTCTTC. It is translated as CASSLMGSWLF. The chain employs TRBV28 and TRBJ2-7; D gene unclear. Looked up from germline, CDR1 is MDHEN and CDR2 is SYDVKM. This CDR3 is built from 11 residues.

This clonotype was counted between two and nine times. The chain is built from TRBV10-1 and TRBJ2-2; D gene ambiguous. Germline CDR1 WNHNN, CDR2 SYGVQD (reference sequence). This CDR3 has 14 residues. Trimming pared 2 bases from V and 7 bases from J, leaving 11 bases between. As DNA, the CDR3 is TGCGCCAGCAGTGAGAGGGCCCGAGACGGGGAGCTGTTTTTT. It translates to CASSERARDGELFF.

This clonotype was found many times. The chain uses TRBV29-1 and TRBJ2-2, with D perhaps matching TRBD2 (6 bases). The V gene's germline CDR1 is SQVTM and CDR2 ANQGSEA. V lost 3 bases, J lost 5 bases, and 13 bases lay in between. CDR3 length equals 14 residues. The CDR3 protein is CSVEFGSGTGELFF. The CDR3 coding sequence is TGCAGCGTTGAGTTCGGGAGCGGAACCGGGGAGCTGTTTTTT.

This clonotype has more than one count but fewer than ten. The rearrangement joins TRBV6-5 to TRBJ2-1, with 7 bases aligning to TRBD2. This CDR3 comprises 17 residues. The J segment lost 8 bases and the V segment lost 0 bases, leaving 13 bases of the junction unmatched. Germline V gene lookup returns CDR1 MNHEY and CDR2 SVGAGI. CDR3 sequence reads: CASSYSTGGGADDEQFF. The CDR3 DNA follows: TGTGCCAGCAGTTACTCGACCGGGGGAGGGGCTGATGATGAGCAGTTCTTC.

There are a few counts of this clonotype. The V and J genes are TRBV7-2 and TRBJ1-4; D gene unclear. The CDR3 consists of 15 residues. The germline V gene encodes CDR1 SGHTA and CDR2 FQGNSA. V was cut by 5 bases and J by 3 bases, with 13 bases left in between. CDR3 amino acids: CASSKGQSANEKLFF. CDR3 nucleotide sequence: TGTGCCAGCAGCAAAGGGCAGTCGGCTAATGAAAAACTGTTTTTT. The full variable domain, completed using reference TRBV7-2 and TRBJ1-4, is GAGVSQSPSNKVTEKGKDVELRCDPISGHTALYWYRQSLGQGLEFLIYFQGNSAPDKSGLPSDRFSAERTGGSVSTLTIQRTQQEDSAVYLCASSKGQSANEKLFFGSGTQLSVL.

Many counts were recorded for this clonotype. CDR3 sequence: CASSLRQGFPWEQYF. The CDR3 nucleotides are TGTGCCAGCAGTTTAAGGCAGGGGTTCCCATGGGAGCAGTACTTC. The rearrangement uses TRBV12-3 or TRBV12-4 and TRBJ2-7, with a weak D call TRBD1 (6 bases). The CDR3 is 15 amino acids. The V and J ends lost 2 bases and 7 bases respectively, with 18 bases between them.

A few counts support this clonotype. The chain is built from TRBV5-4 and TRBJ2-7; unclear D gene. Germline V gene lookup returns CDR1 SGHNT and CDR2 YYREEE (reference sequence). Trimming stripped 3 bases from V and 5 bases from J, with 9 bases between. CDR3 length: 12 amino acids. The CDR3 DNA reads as TGTGCCAGCAGCTCCTCGGGCAACGAGCAGTACGTC. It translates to CASSSSGNEQYV.

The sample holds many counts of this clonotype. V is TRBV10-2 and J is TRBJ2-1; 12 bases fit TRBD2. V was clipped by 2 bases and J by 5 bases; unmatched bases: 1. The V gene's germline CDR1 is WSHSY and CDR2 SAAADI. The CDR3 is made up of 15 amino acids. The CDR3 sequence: CASSERLAGDNEQFF. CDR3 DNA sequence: TGCGCCAGCAGTGAGCGACTAGCGGGGGACAATGAGCAGTTCTTC.

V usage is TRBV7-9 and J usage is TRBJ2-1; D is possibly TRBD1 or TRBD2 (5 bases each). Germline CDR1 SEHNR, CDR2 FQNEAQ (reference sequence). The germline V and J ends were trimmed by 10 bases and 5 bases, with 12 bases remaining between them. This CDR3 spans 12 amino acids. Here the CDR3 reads CATPGPHNEQFF. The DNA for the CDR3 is TGTGCCACCCCGGGACCGCACAATGAGCAGTTCTTC.

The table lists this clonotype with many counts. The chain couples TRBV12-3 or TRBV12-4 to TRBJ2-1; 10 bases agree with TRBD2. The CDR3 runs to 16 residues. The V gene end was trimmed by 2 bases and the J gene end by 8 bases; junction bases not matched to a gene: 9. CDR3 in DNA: TGTGCCAGCAGTTTACAGCTAGCGGGAGCTTGGTATGAGCAGTTCTTC. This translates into CASSLQLAGAWYEQFF.

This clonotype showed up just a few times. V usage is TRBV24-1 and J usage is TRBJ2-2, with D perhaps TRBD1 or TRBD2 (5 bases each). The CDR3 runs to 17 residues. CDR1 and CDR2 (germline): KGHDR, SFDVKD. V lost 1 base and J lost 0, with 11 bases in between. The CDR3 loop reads CATSDFRGAPNTGELFF. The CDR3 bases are TGTGCCACCAGTGATTTTCGGGGCGCACCGAACACCGGGGAGCTGTTTTTT.

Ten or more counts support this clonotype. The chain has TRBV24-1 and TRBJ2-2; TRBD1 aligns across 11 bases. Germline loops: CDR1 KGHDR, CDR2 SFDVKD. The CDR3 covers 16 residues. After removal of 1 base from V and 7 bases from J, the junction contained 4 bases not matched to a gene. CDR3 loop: CATSDFGQGAYGELFF. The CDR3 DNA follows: TGTGCCACCAGTGATTTTGGACAGGGGGCGTACGGGGAGCTGTTTTTT.